This T cell receptor (beta chain) was profiled in a study of T cell responses to AZD1222 COVID-19 vaccine. Findings and caveats of the study: Only a handful of AZD1222 recipients tested seropositive at baseline.

The assay was immunoSEQ multiplex PCR, and TCRdb's table has in-frame clones only and misses some. Of 100,000 or so clones listed, approximately 89% are singletons. As concerns this clone: Its specificity is unknown.

Germline values: CDR1 MNHNY, CDR2 SVGAGI (reference sequence). V dropped 2 bases and J dropped 6 bases, with 17 bases sitting between them. The CDR3 runs to 15 residues. This rearrangement joins TRBV6-6 to TRBJ2-7; D remains ambiguous. The TCR was taken from an adult who received the AZD1222 COVID-19 vaccine. The specimen comprised peripheral blood, sampled 28 days after the second AZD1222 dose. CDR3 nucleotides: TGTGCCAGCAGTTACGACGGCCTGGGTAGAAGCGAGCAGTACTTC. Translating it yields CASSYDGLGRSEQYF.